This T cell receptor (beta chain) was observed in a study of cytomegalovirus exposure and HLA in healthy donors. The table lists this clone with a few counts. The PCR contained 60 Vbeta and 13 Jbeta primers. Clones were read by immunoSEQ multiplex PCR, and TCRdb kept only the in-frame ones, dropping some. The sample has just under 95,000 clones, more than 65% seen once. This CDR3 is built from 15 residues. V was pared by 4 bases and J by 8 bases, with 16 bases between. Germline lookup yields CDR1 SGHRS and CDR2 YFSETQ. The chain has TRBV5-1 and TRBJ1-6; TRBD1 might be the D (6 bases). Material: PBMCs. The sequence was collected from a human donor in good health. For the CDR3, the DNA is TGCGCCAGCAGCCTAACAGGGCCCATGGATTCACCCCTCCACTTT. Amino acids: CASSLTGPMDSPLHF.